The 7 T cell receptor beta chains below all came from one sample that was sequenced in a study of blood T cell repertoires in COVID-19. Produced via immunoSEQ multiplex PCR; TCRdb's table is partial and in-frame only. In the table there are 150,000 or so clones, 87% of which are singletons. Material: PBMCs or T cells enriched from blood (not recorded which). The receptors were sampled from a woman between 40 and 55 years old who had been exposed to COVID-19.

The V and J genes are TRBV28 and TRBJ1-1; perhaps TRBD1 as D (5 bases). This CDR3 region has 13 residues. Trimming removed 8 bases from V and 3 bases from J, with 13 bases in between. Germline loops: CDR1 MDHEN, CDR2 SYDVKM. The DNA of the CDR3 is TGTGCCAGCTGCCGCGGGGGGGACACTGAAGCTTTCTTT. Translating gives CASCRGGDTEAFF.

This clone was seen just once. The chain carries TRBV6-1 and TRBJ2-5, with 11 bases matching TRBD2. Germline CDR1 reads MNHNS; CDR2 reads SASEGT. V was clipped by 0 bases and J by 3 bases; unmatched bases: 3. This CDR3 has 16 residues. The CDR3 bases are TGTGCCAGCAGTGAAGCGGGACTAGCGGTCAAAGAGACCCAGTACTTC. Translated, it gives CASSEAGLAVKETQYF.

V usage is TRBV7-8 and J usage is TRBJ2-3; D possibly corresponds to TRBD2 (5 bases). This CDR3 comprises 12 residues. CDR1 and CDR2 from the germline V gene are SGHVS and FQNEAQ. The V gene lost 5 bases and the J gene lost 5 bases, with 8 bases spanning the gap. CDR3 loop: CASSISGDTQYF. In DNA form, the CDR3 reads TGTGCCAGCAGCATAAGCGGAGATACGCAGTATTTT.

The J gene is TRBJ1-3, the V gene TRBV6-5; TRBD1 aligns across 7 bases. The CDR3 runs to 16 residues. Germline CDR1 is MNHEY and CDR2 is SVGAGI. Trimming removed 4 bases from V and 2 bases from J; junction bases left unmatched: 8. CDR3 DNA sequence: TGTGCCAGCAGTTTCGATCCAGGGGGAGCTGGAAACACCATATATTTT. Translating gives CASSFDPGGAGNTIYF.

The chain employs TRBV27 and TRBJ1-5, with D unclear. The germline V gene encodes CDR1 MNHEY and CDR2 SMNVEV (reference sequence). V was cut by 1 base and J by 0 bases, with 10 bases left in between. The CDR3 contains 16 residues. The CDR3 DNA reads as TGTGCCAGCAGTTTATTTTGGTCAGATAGCAATCAGCCCCAGCATTTT. Translation: CASSLFWSDSNQPQHF.

The chain employs TRBV3-1 (or the pseudogene TRBV3-2) and TRBJ2-4; 8 nucleotides agree with TRBD1. The germline V gene has CDR1 LGHDT and CDR2 YNNKEL (reference sequence). This CDR3 is built from 14 residues. Losses at the gene ends were 5 bases for V and 8 bases for J; bases not matched to a gene: 8. The CDR3, as DNA: TGTGCCAGCAGCGCGAGGGACAGGCGGGACATTCAGTACTTC. Translating it yields CASSARDRRDIQYF.

The genes are TRBV10-3 and TRBJ2-1; TRBD2 aligns across 9 bases. The CDR3 covers 13 residues. Trimming removed 4 bases from V and 10 bases from J; junction bases left unmatched: 5. Per germline, CDR1 ENHRY and CDR2 SYGVKD. The CDR3 coding sequence is TGTGCCATCAGTGGGACTAGCGAGGGGGAGCAGTTCTTC. This encodes CAISGTSEGEQFF.